Reported below is one T cell receptor (beta chain). The sample belongs to a study of control samples from healthy donors and cancer patients. The CDR3 spans 18 residues. V was trimmed by 2 bases and J by 3 bases, leaving 23 bases between them. Germline V lookup: CDR1 MDHEN, CDR2 SYDVKM. Some clones are missing from TCRdb's copy, which holds only in-frame ones; the method was immunoSEQ multiplex PCR. Among tens of thousands of clones listed, about 85% were seen once. The receptor's source is a young man in good health. Input material: blood. This chain joins TRBV28 and TRBJ2-7, with a tentative D call TRBD2 (6 bases). The CDR3 protein is CASSLRGGTPPTYYEQYF. The CDR3, as DNA: TGTGCCAGCAGTTTAAGGGGCGGGACTCCCCCCACCTACTACGAGCAGTACTTC.